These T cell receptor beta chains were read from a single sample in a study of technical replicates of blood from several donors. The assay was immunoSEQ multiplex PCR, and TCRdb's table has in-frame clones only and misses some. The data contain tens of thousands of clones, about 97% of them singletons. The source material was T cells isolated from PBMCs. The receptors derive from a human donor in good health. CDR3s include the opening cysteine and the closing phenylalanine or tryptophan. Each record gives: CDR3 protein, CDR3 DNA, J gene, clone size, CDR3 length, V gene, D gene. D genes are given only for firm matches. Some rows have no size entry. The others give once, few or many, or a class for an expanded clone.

CDR3: CASSLTSGSSYNEQFF
DNA: TGTGCCAGCAGTCTGACTAGCGGTAGCTCCTACAATGAGCAGTTCTTC
J: TRBJ2-1
size: once
length: 16
V: TRBV28
D: TRBD2

CDR3: CASSQRTGGNNSPLHF
DNA: TGTGCCAGCTCACAGCGGACAGGAGGGAATAATTCACCCCTCCACTTT
J: TRBJ1-6
size: once
length: 16
V: TRBV18
D: TRBD1

CDR3: CASSLASVSSGANVLTF
DNA: TGTGCCAGCAGCTTAGCCTCGGTTTCCTCTGGGGCCAACGTCCTGACTTTC
J: TRBJ2-6
size: .
length: 17
V: TRBV7-2
D: .

CDR3: CASSLYYSGKTGELFF
DNA: TGTGCCAGCAGCTTATACTATAGCGGGAAGACCGGGGAGCTGTTTTTT
J: TRBJ2-2
size: .
length: 16
V: TRBV7-9
D: TRBD2

CDR3: CASSMGGSYNEQFF
DNA: TGTGCCAGTAGTATGGGCGGGTCCTACAATGAGCAGTTCTTC
J: TRBJ2-1
size: .
length: 14
V: TRBV19
D: .

CDR3: CAMGPDLYNEQFF
DNA: TGTGCCATGGGTCCGGACTTATACAATGAGCAGTTCTTC
J: TRBJ2-1
size: .
length: 13
V: TRBV10-3
D: .

CDR3: CASSQGLAYEQFF
DNA: TGCGCCAGCAGCCAGGGACTAGCCTATGAGCAGTTCTTC
J: TRBJ2-1
size: .
length: 13
V: TRBV4-3
D: TRBD2

CDR3: CASSGEAGGSYNEQFF
DNA: TGTGCCAGCAGTGGCGAAGCGGGAGGATCCTACAATGAGCAGTTCTTC
J: TRBJ2-1
size: .
length: 16
V: TRBV6-1
D: TRBD2

CDR3: CASSVEAVGGPNTGELFF
DNA: TGTGCCAGCAGCGTAGAAGCGGTCGGGGGGCCCAACACCGGGGAGCTGTTTTTT
J: TRBJ2-2
size: .
length: 18
V: TRBV9
D: .

CDR3: CASSLRLAGGQGEQFF
DNA: TGCGCCAGCAGCTTGCGATTAGCGGGAGGGCAAGGTGAGCAGTTCTTC
J: TRBJ2-1
size: .
length: 16
V: TRBV5-1
D: TRBD2

CDR3: CASSQGQTETQYF
DNA: TGCGCCAGCAGCCAAGGACAGACCGAGACCCAGTACTTC
J: TRBJ2-5
size: .
length: 13
V: TRBV4-3
D: .

CDR3: CASSQGDWLSTDTQYF
DNA: TGCGCCAGCAGCCAAGGGGACTGGCTTAGCACAGATACGCAGTATTTT
J: TRBJ2-3
size: .
length: 16
V: TRBV4-3
D: .

CDR3: CASSSRQDPYEQYF
DNA: TGTGCCAGCAGCTCGCGACAGGACCCCTACGAGCAGTACTTC
J: TRBJ2-7
size: .
length: 14
V: TRBV9
D: .

CDR3: CASSFSSASGQDTQYF
DNA: TGTGCCAGCAGCTTCAGTTCGGCGTCGGGACAAGATACGCAGTATTTT
J: TRBJ2-3
size: few
length: 16
V: TRBV7-2
D: .

CDR3: CAISEQFLNTEAFF
DNA: TGTGCCATCAGTGAGCAGTTCCTTAACACTGAAGCTTTCTTT
J: TRBJ1-1
size: .
length: 14
V: TRBV10-3
D: .

CDR3: CASSGTGVVEQYF
DNA: TGTGCCAGCTCCGGGACAGGGGTGGTGGAGCAGTACTTC
J: TRBJ2-7
size: .
length: 13
V: TRBV25-1
D: TRBD1

CDR3: CASRAPTTNEKLFF
DNA: TGTGCCAGCAGAGCACCAACAACTAATGAAAAACTGTTTTTT
J: TRBJ1-4
size: .
length: 14
V: TRBV2
D: .

CDR3: CASSLVLEDTEAFF
DNA: TGCGCCAGCAGCTTGGTGTTGGAGGACACTGAAGCTTTCTTT
J: TRBJ1-1
size: .
length: 14
V: TRBV5-1
D: .

CDR3: CAWSVTGADTQYF
DNA: TGTGCCTGGAGTGTGACAGGGGCAGATACGCAGTATTTT
J: TRBJ2-3
size: .
length: 13
V: TRBV30
D: TRBD1

CDR3: CASSLGVDQPQHF
DNA: TGTGCCAGCAGCTTAGGAGTCGATCAGCCCCAGCATTTT
J: TRBJ1-5
size: .
length: 13
V: TRBV5-8
D: .

CDR3: CASSATGVGEQYF
DNA: TGTGCCAGCAGCGCTACAGGGGTGGGGGAGCAGTACTTC
J: TRBJ2-7
size: .
length: 13
V: TRBV9
D: TRBD1

CDR3: CASSYNGQNQETQYF
DNA: TGTGCCAGCAGCTACAACGGACAAAACCAAGAGACCCAGTACTTC
J: TRBJ2-5
size: .
length: 15
V: TRBV4-2
D: .